The clone carrying this T cell receptor (beta chain) was counted between two and nine times. Two oligonucleotides, mixed equimolar, formed the beta constant-region primer covering TRBC1 and TRBC2. Nested alpha and beta constant-region primers with the SP2 primer drove four PCR rounds on ligated cDNA. TCRdb reanalysed the UMI-ligation and nested PCR reads using MiXCR and keeps one entry per CDR3 protein. The data hold some 150,000 distinct CDR3 sequences, with approximately 15% observed a single time. This entry comes from a study of naive and memory T cell subsets. Separate alpha and beta amplification began at the second PCR step. Germline CDR1 reads DFQATT; CDR2 reads SNEGSKA (reference sequence). The CDR3 is 12 amino acids. V was clipped by 0 bases and J by 8 bases, with 7 bases between them.

The sample consisted of naive CD4+ T cells from blood. The TCR originated in a human donor in good health. The chain carries TRBV20-1 and TRBJ1-4; no clear D. The CDR3 nucleotides are TGCAGTGCTAGAGAGATCGGGGAAAAACTGTTTTTT. Translated, it gives CSAREIGEKLFF.